This TCR beta chain was captured by sequencing in a study of blood T cell repertoires in COVID-19. In the study overall: The United States, Italy and Spain were the sources of the acute and convalescent COVID-19 samples.

Profiling relied on immunoSEQ multiplex PCR, and the TCRdb table lists in-frame clones only, not all of them. The sample records over 350,000 clones, around 88% being singletons. Trimming took off 4 bases at V and 2 bases at J, with 11 bases between the two ends. The germline V gene has CDR1 MNHEY and CDR2 SVGAGI. This CDR3 is built from 15 residues. The sequencing sample was made of peripheral blood. The TCR was taken from a woman in her twenties or thirties with acute or convalescent COVID-19. V is TRBV6-5 and J is TRBJ2-2; perhaps TRBD1 as D (6 bases). CDR3 nucleotides: TGTGCCAGCAGTTTGAGGACAGATAACACCGGGGAGCTGTTTTTT. Translated, it gives CASSLRTDNTGELFF.